These 28 T cell receptor beta chains were sequenced from one sample in a study of cytomegalovirus exposure and HLA in healthy donors. PCR involved 60 Vbeta and 13 Jbeta primers. Profiling relied on immunoSEQ multiplex PCR, and the TCRdb table lists in-frame clones only, not all of them. The repertoire holds about 240,000 clones, about 86% seen once, with roughly 7.4% in the top ten. Sequencing was carried out using PBMCs. The source of these receptors is a woman aged 55-70 years in good health and CMV-seropositive.

The chain couples TRBV30 to TRBJ1-2; 11 bases fit TRBD1. The V gene's germline CDR1 is GTSNPN and CDR2 SVGIG (reference sequence). The CDR3 sequence is 11 residues long. Trimming at V came to 8 bases and at J to 7 bases, leaving 3 bases not matched to a gene. In nucleotides, the CDR3 is TGTGCCGGGGACAGGGGGGTTGGCTACACCTTC. Its protein product is CAGDRGVGYTF. The variable domain in full, with the rest retrieved from reference TRBV30 and TRBJ1-2, is SQTIHQWPATLVQPVGSPLSLECTVEGTSNPNLYWYRQAAGRGLQLLFYSVGIGQISSEVPQNLSASRPQDRQFILSSKKLLLSDSGFYLCAGDRGVGYTFGSGTRLTVV.

This sequence joins TRBV9 and TRBJ2-5, with a tentative D call TRBD2 (6 bases). The CDR3 loop spans 16 amino acids. The ends were cut back, 4 bases at V and 2 bases at J, with 18 bases in the middle. CDR1 is SGDLS, CDR2 YYNGEE, per germline. Here the CDR3 reads CASSLFGRGGQETQYF. The DNA of the CDR3 is TGTGCCAGCAGCCTATTTGGACGTGGGGGGCAAGAGACCCAGTACTTC. Full variable domain (rest looked up from reference TRBV9 and TRBJ2-5): DSGVTQTPKHLITATGQRVTLRCSPRSGDLSVYWYQQSLDQGLQFLIQYYNGEERAKGNILERFSAQQFPDLHSELNLSSLELGDSALYFCASSLFGRGGQETQYFGPGTRLLVL.

The V call is TRBV5-1, the J call TRBJ1-5; 7 nucleotides match TRBD1. J gave up 2 bases and V 0 bases, and 2 bases lay outside the gene matches. This CDR3 is 15 amino acids long. The germline CDR1 and CDR2 sequences are SGHRS and YFSETQ. CDR3 protein: CASSLEGAGNQPQHF. CDR3 in DNA: TGCGCCAGCAGCTTGGAGGGGGCTGGCAATCAGCCCCAGCATTTT.

The V and J genes are TRBV5-1 and TRBJ1-5; 12 bases align to TRBD1. After removal of 4 bases from V and 6 bases from J, the junction contained 5 bases not matched to a gene. The CDR3 runs to 15 residues. Germline CDR1 is SGHRS and CDR2 is YFSETQ. CDR3 sequence: CASSPGQGAVQPQHF. CDR3 bases: TGCGCCAGCAGCCCGGGACAGGGGGCTGTTCAGCCCCAGCATTTT.

This chain joins TRBV2 and TRBJ2-7, with 8 bases identical to TRBD1. Germline V gene sequence: CDR1 SNHLY, CDR2 FYNNEI. V lost 6 bases and J lost 12; bases outside the gene matches: 13. CDR3 length: 13 residues. CDR3 sequence (DNA): TGTGCCAGCAGATCCGACACGGACAGGGTGGGGTACTTC. Translation gives CASRSDTDRVGYF.

The CDR3 loop is CASSLQGERTEAFF. DNA for the CDR3: TGTGCCAGCTCACTACAGGGGGAACGCACTGAAGCTTTCTTT. V and J are TRBV18 and TRBJ1-1; 8 bases are shared with TRBD1. CDR1 is KGHSH, CDR2 LQKENI, per germline. V lost 4 bases and J lost 4; bases outside the gene matches: 5. This CDR3 comprises 14 residues. Together with reference TRBV18 and TRBJ1-1, the CDR3 gives the full variable domain: NAGVMQNPRHLVRRRGQEARLRCSPMKGHSHVYWYRQLPEEGLKFMVYLQKENIIDESGMPKERFSAEFPKEGPSILRIQQVVRGDSAAYFCASSLQGERTEAFFGQGTRLTVV.

In this sample, this clone turned up once. This chain joins TRBV9 and TRBJ1-5, with 7 bases matching TRBD1. V gave up 0 bases and J gave up 3 bases; unmatched junction bases: 3. This CDR3 comprises 15 residues. Germline CDR1 reads SGDLS; CDR2 reads YYNGEE. This CDR3 reads CASSVGTGLNQPQHF. The CDR3 DNA follows: TGTGCCAGCAGCGTAGGGACAGGCCTCAATCAGCCCCAGCATTTT.

The V and J genes are TRBV4-1 and TRBJ2-7; TRBD2 is a possible D gene (5 bases). Germline V gene lookup returns CDR1 MGHRA and CDR2 YSYEKL. V dropped 4 bases and J dropped 0 bases, with 10 bases sitting between them. This CDR3 has 14 residues. Here the CDR3 DNA reads TGCGCCAGCAGCCTCTATACTAGCTCCTACGAGCAGTACTTC. It encodes CASSLYTSSYEQYF.

The J gene is TRBJ2-3, the V gene TRBV18, with 7 bases fitting TRBD2. The CDR3 spans 16 residues. CDR1 is KGHSH, CDR2 LQKENI, per germline. The V gene end was trimmed by 2 bases and the J gene end by 4 bases; junction bases not matched to a gene: 9. The CDR3 here is CASSPGLAAPSDTQYF. The CDR3 DNA reads as TGTGCCAGCTCACCAGGTCTAGCGGCCCCTTCAGATACGCAGTATTTT.

Here the CDR3 reads CATYLGGKGGELFF. The CDR3 region has the DNA TGTGCCACATACCTCGGGGGGAAGGGCGGGGAGCTGTTTTTT. V is TRBV28 and J is TRBJ2-2; 7 bases line up with TRBD2. In germline, CDR1 is MDHEN, CDR2 SYDVKM. V was pared by 10 bases and J by 7 bases, with 12 bases of the junction left unmatched. The CDR3 runs to 14 residues.

Turning to this clone: The junction departs from germline at one end; a sequencing error may be responsible. The CDR3 sequence: CASSLIAGGPETQYF. The CDR3 DNA reads as TGTGCTAGCAGCTTGATAGCGGGAGGGCCCGAGACCCAGTACTTC. The rearrangement links TRBV7-7 to TRBJ2-5; the match to TRBD2 covers 11 bases. Germline V gene lookup returns CDR1 SSHAT and CDR2 FNYEAQ (reference sequence). The CDR3 covers 15 residues.

The V and J genes are TRBV4-1 and TRBJ2-7; 10 bases line up with TRBD1. In germline, CDR1 is MGHRA, CDR2 YSYEKL. The CDR3 sequence is 16 residues long. V shed 1 base and J 6 bases; nucleotides not matched to a gene: 9. The CDR3 DNA follows: TGCGCCAGCAGCCAAGCTATCGGGACAGGGGTCGGCGAGCAGTACTTC. Amino acid sequence: CASSQAIGTGVGEQYF.

The CDR3 sequence is CASSVAQREDEQYF. The CDR3 coding sequence is TGTGCCAGCAGCGTAGCTCAGCGGGAGGACGAGCAGTACTTC. This sequence joins TRBV9 and TRBJ2-7; the match to TRBD2 covers 9 bases. CDR1 and CDR2 (germline): SGDLS, YYNGEE. The V and J ends lost 0 bases and 5 bases, in that order; junction bases with no gene match: 3. This CDR3 has 14 amino acids.

The rearrangement links TRBV6-5 to TRBJ2-7, with 7 bases matching TRBD1. Germline CDR1 is MNHEY and CDR2 is SVGAGI. The CDR3 is 15 residues long. The J segment lost 2 bases and the V segment lost 4 bases, leaving 8 bases of the junction unmatched. The CDR3 is CASSFSGTVAYEQYF. CDR3 sequence (DNA): TGTGCCAGCAGTTTCTCCGGGACAGTGGCCTACGAGCAGTACTTC.

This chain joins TRBV10-3 and TRBJ2-7; TRBD2 might be the D (5 bases). CDR3 size: 15 residues. V lost 3 bases and J lost 3, with 15 bases in between. CDR1 ENHRY and CDR2 SYGVKD come from the germline V gene. This CDR3 reads CAISERFSAGYEQYF. For the CDR3, the DNA is TGTGCCATCAGTGAAAGATTCTCGGCGGGCTACGAGCAGTACTTC.

This clone was counted a few times. The chain joins TRBV30 to TRBJ1-6, with D possibly matching TRBD1 (6 bases). Trimming removed 1 base at V and 5 bases at J, with 9 bases between. The CDR3 covers 14 residues. The germline gives CDR1 GTSNPN, CDR2 SVGIG (reference sequence). In DNA, the CDR3 is TGTGCCTGGAGTGGGGGGCGGAATAATTCACCCCTCCACTTT. This gives the protein CAWSGGRNNSPLHF.

This clone was detected once. The chain joins TRBV27 to TRBJ2-5, with D possibly being TRBD1 (6 bases). Germline V lookup: CDR1 MNHEY, CDR2 SMNVEV (reference sequence). The CDR3 length is 14 residues. The V end lost 4 bases, the J end lost 0 bases, and 9 bases lay between the germline ends. CDR3 nucleotides: TGTGCCAGCAGTTCACCAGGGGACCAAGAGACCCAGTACTTC. It is translated as CASSSPGDQETQYF.

Note on this clone: Other DNA sequences in this specimen translate into the identical CDR3. This chain connects TRBV5-1 to TRBJ2-7, with TRBD1 identical over 7 bases. There are 14 residues in the CDR3. V lost 0 bases and J lost 4; bases outside the gene matches: 4. Germline CDR1 SGHRS, CDR2 YFSETQ. DNA of the CDR3: TGCGCCAGCAGCTTGGGACAGGGTGGGTACGAGCAGTACTTC. This codes for CASSLGQGGYEQYF. Together with reference TRBV5-1 and TRBJ2-7, the CDR3 gives the full variable domain: KAGVTQTPRYLIKTRGQQVTLSCSPISGHRSVSWYQQTPGQGLQFLFEYFSETQRNKGNFPGRFSGRQFSNSRSEMNVSTLELGDSALYLCASSLGQGGYEQYFGPGTRLTVT.

This sequence joins TRBV7-9 and TRBJ2-7; no definite D call. Germline V gene sequence: CDR1 SEHNR, CDR2 FQNEAQ (reference sequence). This CDR3 spans 11 amino acids. V was clipped by 5 bases and J by 5 bases, with 7 bases between them. Written as DNA, the CDR3 is TGTGCCAGCAGCGCCACTCACGAGCAGTACTTC. Translating gives CASSATHEQYF.

The rearrangement joins TRBV2 to TRBJ2-3; weak D call: TRBD1 (6 bases). Trimming removed 4 bases at V and 0 bases at J, with 11 bases between. The germline V gene encodes CDR1 SNHLY and CDR2 FYNNEI. The CDR3 spans 15 residues. The CDR3 DNA reads as TGTGCCAGCAGTGGGGCAGGGGTTAGCACAGATACGCAGTATTTT. Translated: CASSGAGVSTDTQYF.

The chain links TRBV30 to TRBJ1-2, with D unclear. The CDR3 has 15 amino acids. The V and J ends lost 0 bases and 2 bases respectively, with 13 bases between them. From germline, CDR1 is GTSNPN and CDR2 SVGIG (reference sequence). CDR3 sequence: CAWSVLRYSNYGYTF. CDR3 DNA: TGTGCCTGGAGTGTACTAAGGTATTCGAACTATGGCTACACCTTC. The variable domain in full, completed from reference TRBV30 and TRBJ1-2, reads SQTIHQWPATLVQPVGSPLSLECTVEGTSNPNLYWYRQAAGRGLQLLFYSVGIGQISSEVPQNLSASRPQDRQFILSSKKLLLSDSGFYLCAWSVLRYSNYGYTFGSGTRLTVV.

This clone has just a few counts. This rearrangement joins TRBV5-1 to TRBJ2-2; D might be TRBD2 (6 bases). The CDR3 consists of 16 residues. CDR1 and CDR2 from the germline V gene are SGHRS and YFSETQ. V gave up 4 bases and J gave up 4 bases, with 17 bases separating them. CDR3 DNA sequence: TGCGCCAGCAGCCTGGAACTAGCTCGGGGCACCGGGGAGCTGTTTTTT. This translates into CASSLELARGTGELFF. The variable domain in full, with the rest retrieved from reference TRBV5-1 and TRBJ2-2, is KAGVTQTPRYLIKTRGQQVTLSCSPISGHRSVSWYQQTPGQGLQFLFEYFSETQRNKGNFPGRFSGRQFSNSRSEMNVSTLELGDSALYLCASSLELARGTGELFFGEGSRLTVL.

The chain links TRBV6-4 to TRBJ2-3; no reliable D call. Germline values: CDR1 MRHNA, CDR2 SNTAGT. The CDR3 totals 13 residues. The V and J ends lost 4 bases and 4 bases respectively, with 9 bases between them. CDR3 bases: TGTGCCAGCAGTGCTGAACGGGCAGATACGCAGTATTTT. It is translated as CASSAERADTQYF.

The chain employs TRBV6-5 and TRBJ2-3; the D gene is possibly TRBD2 (7 bases). The CDR3 sequence is 13 residues long. Trimming shortened V by 11 bases and J by 9 bases, and 21 bases separated the two germline ends. Per germline, CDR1 MNHEY and CDR2 SVGAGI. For the CDR3, the DNA is TGTGCCGTATCGACGGGGGCGGGAGAGACGCAGTATTTT. Its translation is CAVSTGAGETQYF.

The V call is TRBV7-9, the J call TRBJ1-4, with 7 bases identical to TRBD1. V shed 3 bases and J 5 bases; nucleotides not matched to a gene: 6. Per germline, CDR1 SEHNR and CDR2 FQNEAQ (reference sequence). The CDR3 is made up of 15 amino acids. The CDR3: CASSFPGQSNEKLFF. In nucleotides, the CDR3 is TGTGCCAGCAGCTTTCCGGGACAGAGCAATGAAAAACTGTTTTTT.

The gene calls are TRBV15 and TRBJ2-7; D unresolved. Germline lookup yields CDR1 LNHNV and CDR2 YYDKDF (reference sequence). The CDR3 contains 11 residues. Trimming pared 3 bases from V and 4 bases from J, leaving 4 bases between. DNA of the CDR3: TGTGCCACCAGCAGCGGGTACGAGCAGTACTTC. This gives the protein CATSSGYEQYF.

The chain combines TRBV21-1 with TRBJ1-1; no DNA check was done on the table's D call, TRBD1. TRBV21-1 is noted as a pseudogene. The CDR3 length is 16 residues. CDR3 loop: CASSKVGTGMNTEAFF. CDR3 coding DNA: TGTGCCAGCAGCAAAGTCGGGACAGGTATGAACACTGAAGCTTTCTTT.

The V call is TRBV15, the J call TRBJ2-1; the D gene is possibly TRBD2 (6 bases). This CDR3 comprises 13 residues. Germline assignment: CDR1 LNHNV and CDR2 YYDKDF (reference sequence). The ends were cut back, 8 bases at V and 4 bases at J, with 12 bases in the middle. This chain's CDR3 is CATRRELYNEQFF. DNA for the CDR3: TGTGCCACCCGACGGGAGTTGTACAATGAGCAGTTCTTC.